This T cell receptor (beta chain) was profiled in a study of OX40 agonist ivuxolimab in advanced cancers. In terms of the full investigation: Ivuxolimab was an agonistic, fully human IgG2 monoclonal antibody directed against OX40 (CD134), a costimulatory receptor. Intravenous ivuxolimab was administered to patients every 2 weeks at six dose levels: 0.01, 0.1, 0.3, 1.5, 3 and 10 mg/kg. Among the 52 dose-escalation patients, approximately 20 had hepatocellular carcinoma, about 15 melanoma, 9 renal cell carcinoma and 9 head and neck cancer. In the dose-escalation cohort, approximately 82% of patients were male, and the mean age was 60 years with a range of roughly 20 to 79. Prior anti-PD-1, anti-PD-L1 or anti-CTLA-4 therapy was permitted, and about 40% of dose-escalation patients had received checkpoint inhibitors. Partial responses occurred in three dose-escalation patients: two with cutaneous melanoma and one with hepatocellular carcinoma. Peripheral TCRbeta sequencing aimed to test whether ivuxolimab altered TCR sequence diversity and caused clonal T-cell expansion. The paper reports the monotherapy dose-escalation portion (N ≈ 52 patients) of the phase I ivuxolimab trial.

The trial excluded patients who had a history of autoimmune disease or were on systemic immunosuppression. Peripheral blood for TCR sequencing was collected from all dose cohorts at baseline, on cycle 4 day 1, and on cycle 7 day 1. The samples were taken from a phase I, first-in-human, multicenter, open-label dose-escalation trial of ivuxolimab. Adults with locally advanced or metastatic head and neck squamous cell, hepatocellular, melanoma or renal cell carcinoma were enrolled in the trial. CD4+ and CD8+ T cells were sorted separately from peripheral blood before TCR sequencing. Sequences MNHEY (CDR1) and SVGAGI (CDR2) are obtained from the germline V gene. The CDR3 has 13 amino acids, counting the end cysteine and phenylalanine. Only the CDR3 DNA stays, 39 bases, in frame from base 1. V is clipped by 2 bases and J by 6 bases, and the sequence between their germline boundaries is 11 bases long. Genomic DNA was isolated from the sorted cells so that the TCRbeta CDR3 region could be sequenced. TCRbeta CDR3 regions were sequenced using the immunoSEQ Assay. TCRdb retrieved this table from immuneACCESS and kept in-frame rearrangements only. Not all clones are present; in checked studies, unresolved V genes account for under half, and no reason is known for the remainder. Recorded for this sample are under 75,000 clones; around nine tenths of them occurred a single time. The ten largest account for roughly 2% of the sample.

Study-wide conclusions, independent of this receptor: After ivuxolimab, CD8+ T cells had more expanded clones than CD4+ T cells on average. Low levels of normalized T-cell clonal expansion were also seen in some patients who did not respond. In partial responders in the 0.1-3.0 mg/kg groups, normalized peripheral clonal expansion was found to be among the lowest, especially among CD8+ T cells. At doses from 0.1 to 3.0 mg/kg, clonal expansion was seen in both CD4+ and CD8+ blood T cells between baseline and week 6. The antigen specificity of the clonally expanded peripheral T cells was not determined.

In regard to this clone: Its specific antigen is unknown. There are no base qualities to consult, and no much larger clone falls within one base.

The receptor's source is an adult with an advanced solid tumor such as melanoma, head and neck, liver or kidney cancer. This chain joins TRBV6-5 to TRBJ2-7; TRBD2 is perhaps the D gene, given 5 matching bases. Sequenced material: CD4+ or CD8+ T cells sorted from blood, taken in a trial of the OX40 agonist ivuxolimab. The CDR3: CASSYKERSEQYF. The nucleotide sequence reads TGTGCCAGCAGTTACAAAGAGCGGTCCGAGCAGTACTTC.